Given below is one T cell receptor beta chain in context. What it binds is not known. The CDR3 sequence is 17 residues long. The J segment lost 4 bases and the V segment lost 5 bases, leaving 14 bases of the junction unmatched. CDR1 and CDR2 from the germline V gene are SGHNT and YENEEA. This record comes from a study of cytomegalovirus exposure and HLA in healthy donors. Study-wide points: Presence/absence analyses supposed approximately even sequencing depth among donors.

The study ran its PCR with 60 Vbeta and 13 Jbeta primers. Assay used: immunoSEQ multiplex PCR; TCRdb lists only in-frame clones, some missing. The table includes 190,000 or so clones, 60% to 85% detected once. The sequence came from a girl between 10 and 17 years old in good health and CMV-seropositive. The rearrangement links TRBV11-3 to TRBJ2-5; 9 bases agree with TRBD2. The sample taken for sequencing was PBMCs. The CDR3 loop is CASSNRGGVLGGETQYF. DNA of the CDR3: TGTGCCAGCAGCAACCGCGGGGGGGTGCTAGGGGGAGAGACCCAGTACTTC.